This TCR beta chain emerged from a study of shared clonotypes between healthy human individuals. The overall study: There were three CD4 naive, three CD4 memory, two CD8 naive and one CD8 memory plates per donor.

Each subset's genomic DNA was shared equally among a number of immunoSEQ plates. Sequencing used immunoSEQ multiplex PCR; TCRdb keeps in-frame clones, though not all of them. The repertoire holds about 2.3 million clones, with less than 95% as singletons. CDR3 length: 16 residues. V was pared by 5 bases and J by 0 bases, with 18 bases between. The germline V gene encodes CDR1 SGHRS and CDR2 YFSETQ. All donors qualified as healthy HIV-negative adults and had experienced no recent acute infections or vaccinations. The CD4+ fraction was divided into a CD45RA+ naive subset and a CD45RA-negative memory subset.

The chain uses TRBV5-1 and TRBJ2-7; D gene unclear. This clonotype originated in a man younger than 30 in good health. Some clones in this sample may be carry-over from other donors' samples. The sample was naive CD4+ T cells from PBMCs. Subset in this sample: CD45RA+ positively selected. The CDR3 sequence: CASSHLEAVHSYEQYF. CDR3 coding DNA: TGCGCCAGCAGTCACCTTGAAGCCGTGCACTCCTACGAGCAGTACTTC.